Sequencing of this T cell receptor beta chain was carried out in a study of blood T cells in healthy people across ages. This clonotype appeared a few times. For the second PCR, which ran for about 7 to 12 cycles, a sample-barcoded 5' primer and a J-beta primer mix were used. Using its own MiXCR run on the 5' RACE reads, TCRdb lists one record per CDR3 protein. The sample shows hundreds of thousands of distinct CDR3 sequences, roughly 34% of them seen only once. This CDR3 comprises 17 residues. Trimming shortened V by 0 bases and J by 1 base, and 13 bases separated the two germline ends. Germline V gene data show CDR1 as LGHNA and CDR2 as YNFKEQ.

The material sequenced was blood. This sequence originates from a man aged 18 to 30 in good health. This chain joins TRBV4-2 and TRBJ1-5; D is unresolved. CDR3 DNA sequence: TGTGCCAGCAGCCAAGAAGAGGGCTGGAGCAGCAATCAGCCCCAGCATTTT. Amino acids: CASSQEEGWSSNQPQHF.